These T cell receptor beta chains were read from a single sample in a study of vaccination and CD4 T cells after COVID-19. MiXCR was run by TCRdb on the PCR reads, yielding one entry per CDR3 protein. Of roughly 10,000 distinct CDR3 sequences in the sample, around 50% were seen once. These receptors lack a known antigen. Sequenced sample: CD4+ T cells from blood, cultured in vitro. These receptors all come from a human donor in good health. Each CDR3 is given with its conserved first and last residue. The order of the fields is J gene, clone size, V gene, D gene, CDR3 DNA, CDR3 protein. A D gene is named only where the DNA matches it firmly. The listing skips clone size in some rows; elsewhere it reads once, few, many or a size class.

TRBJ1-1 | . | TRBV20-1 | . | TGCAGTGCAGACTGGGTGAACACTGAAGCTTTCTTT | CSADWVNTEAFF
TRBJ1-2 | few | TRBV6-5 | . | TGTGCCAGCAGTTACGTGGGACCGCTCTATGGCTACACCTTC | CASSYVGPLYGYTF
TRBJ1-1 | once | TRBV2 | . | TGTGCCAGCAGTCCGGGCACTGAAGCTTTCTTT | CASSPGTEAFF
TRBJ1-2 | once | TRBV3-1 | TRBD1 | TGTGCCAGCAGCCTCCTCGGCGGGACAGGTGCTGGCTACACCTTC | CASSLLGGTGAGYTF
TRBJ1-1 | . | TRBV20-1 | TRBD1 | TGCAGTGCTAGTCCCAGGGCAGGGGGCACTGAAGCTTTCTTT | CSASPRAGGTEAFF
TRBJ1-5 | few | TRBV6-1 | . | TGTGCCAGCAGTGAACGTCAGCCCCAGCATTTT | CASSERQPQHF
TRBJ2-1 | . | TRBV21-1 | . | TGTGCCAGCAGCAAAGCCCGGACGACTAGCCGAACTTACAATGAGCAGTTCTTC | CASSKARTTSRTYNEQFF
TRBJ2-3 | . | TRBV29-1 | TRBD2 | TGCAGCCTTCGGGGGGCGGGAGGGGCAGATACGCAGTATTTT | CSLRGAGGADTQYF
TRBJ2-3 | . | TRBV27 | TRBD2 | TGTGCCAGCAGTTGGAGCGGGAGGACAGATACGCAGTATTTT | CASSWSGRTDTQYF
TRBJ1-1 | . | TRBV6-4 | . | TGTGCCAGCCGAGGAAGCCTGAACACTGAAGCTTTCTTT | CASRGSLNTEAFF
TRBJ1-1 | . | TRBV20-1 | TRBD1 | TGCAGTGCTAGAGATATCAGGGGGGGGACTGAAGCTTTCTTT | CSARDIRGGTEAFF
TRBJ1-2 | . | TRBV24-1 | TRBD1 | TGTGCCACCAGTGTAACAGGGGTGAACTATGGCTACACCTTC | CATSVTGVNYGYTF
TRBJ2-3 | . | TRBV20-1 | . | TGCAGTGCTAGTATGCACATCACAGATACGCAGTATTTT | CSASMHITDTQYF
TRBJ1-1 | few | TRBV6-1 | TRBD1 | TGTGCCAGCAGAGGATCCGGGACAGCCAACACTGAAGCTTTCTTT | CASRGSGTANTEAFF
TRBJ1-1 | few | TRBV2 | TRBD1 | TGTGCCAGTGGGCGGCAGGGGGGTATGGCTTTCTTT | CASGRQGGMAFF
TRBJ2-2 | few | TRBV7-2 | TRBD1 | TGTGCCAGCCGCAACAACAGGGGGCCCTACGGGGAGCTGTTTTTT | CASRNNRGPYGELFF
TRBJ1-1 | few | TRBV11-2 | . | TGTGCCAGCAGCCCAAACAAGGGGACTGAAGCTTTCTTT | CASSPNKGTEAFF
TRBJ2-7 | . | TRBV27 | . | TGTGCCAGCAGTTTGACAGTACTCTACGAGCAGTACTTC | CASSLTVLYEQYF
TRBJ1-2 | once | TRBV19 | . | TGTGCCAGTAGTATATGGGGGGCCGACAGCTACACCTTC | CASSIWGADSYTF
TRBJ2-2 | . | TRBV6-1 | . | TGTGCCAGCAGTGCCCGGGCGACAGGAGTTAACACCGGGGAGCTGTTTTTT | CASSARATGVNTGELFF